The 25 T cell receptor beta chains below come from one sample, sequenced in a study of T-cell memory formation after mild COVID-19. TCRdb fed the 5' RACE reads into MiXCR, producing one record per CDR3 protein. The sample records around 340,000 distinct CDR3 sequences, around a sixth being singletons. The sample was PBMCs or a T cell subset sorted from them (not recorded which). The receptors here all came from a man between 18 and 29 years old who had mild COVID-19 (a few samples of this study predate the infection). Cell type and time point are not known.

This clonotype was seen a few times. The chain is built from TRBV15 and TRBJ2-3, with 13 bases fitting TRBD2. The V gene's germline CDR1 is LNHNV and CDR2 YYDKDF (reference sequence). This CDR3 has 17 amino acids. J was trimmed by 9 bases and V by 1 base; bases with no gene match: 10. CDR3 loop: CATSRGAGTSGVRTQYF. The CDR3 DNA sequence: TGTGCCACCAGCAGAGGCGCCGGGACTAGCGGGGTGAGGACGCAGTATTTT.

The chain joins TRBV27 to TRBJ1-6; 9 bases line up with TRBD1. This CDR3 spans 13 amino acids. Looked up from germline, CDR1 is MNHEY and CDR2 is SMNVEV (reference sequence). V lost 8 bases and J lost 9; bases outside the gene matches: 5. CDR3 bases: TGTGCCAGCGGACAGGGGCCAGCTTCACCCCTCCACTTT. Translated, it gives CASGQGPASPLHF.

This clonotype was recorded at least ten times. The chain couples TRBV27 to TRBJ2-7, with D possibly matching TRBD1 (5 bases). This CDR3 comprises 14 residues. Germline values: CDR1 MNHEY, CDR2 SMNVEV (reference sequence). The V end was cut by 4 bases, the J end by 2 bases, with 12 bases between. The CDR3 reads CASSWAGPTYEQYF. In nucleotides, the CDR3 is TGTGCCAGCAGTTGGGCAGGGCCCACCTACGAGCAGTACTTC.

For the CDR3, the DNA is TGTGCCAGCAGGCAAGGCCTACCCCTCGATGAGCAGTTCTTC. Protein: CASRQGLPLDEQFF. The chain couples TRBV6-5 to TRBJ2-1; D unresolved. The germline CDR1 and CDR2 sequences are MNHEY and SVGAGI. V lost 6 bases, J lost 8 bases, and 17 bases lay in between. The CDR3 covers 14 residues.

There are a few counts of this clonotype. The J gene is TRBJ1-4, the V gene TRBV20-1; D is possibly TRBD1 (5 bases). The CDR3 consists of 16 residues. CDR1 is DFQATT, CDR2 SNEGSKA, per germline (reference sequence). Trimming left V 2 bases short and J 2 bases short, with 15 bases between. The CDR3 spells CSARRGGEQTNEKLFF. The CDR3 nucleotides are TGCAGTGCTAGACGAGGAGGGGAGCAGACTAATGAAAAACTGTTTTTT.

This clonotype was seen at least ten times. J is TRBJ2-3 and V is TRBV12-3 or TRBV12-4, with D hard to call. V shed 4 bases and J shed 1 base, with 9 bases lying between them. The CDR3 is 14 amino acids. Here the CDR3 reads CASSSILRTDTQYF. Here the CDR3 DNA reads TGTGCCAGCAGTTCTATCCTACGCACAGATACGCAGTATTTT.

V is TRBV2 and J is TRBJ2-2; D tentatively fits TRBD1 or TRBD2 (5 bases each). This CDR3 spans 16 amino acids. CDR1 is SNHLY, CDR2 FYNNEI, per germline. V lost 4 bases and J lost 4, with 16 bases in between. The chain's CDR3 is CASSGGPLEGTGELFF. Written as DNA, the CDR3 is TGTGCCAGCAGTGGGGGACCGCTCGAAGGCACCGGGGAGCTGTTTTTT. The variable domain in full, with the rest retrieved from reference TRBV2 and TRBJ2-2, is EPEVTQTPSHQVTQMGQEVILRCVPISNHLYFYWYRQILGQKVEFLVSFYNNEISEKSEIFDDQFSVERPDGSNFTLKIRSTKLEDSAMYFCASSGGPLEGTGELFFGEGSRLTVL.

This clonotype was seen only a few times. In DNA form, the CDR3 reads TGTGCCAGCAGCTTCGACGGGGGGATCGAGCAGTTCTTC. Translating gives CASSFDGGIEQFF. The chain employs TRBV7-2 and TRBJ2-1; the match to TRBD2 covers 7 bases. Unmatched junction bases numbered 6, after V lost 3 bases and J lost 10 bases. CDR3 length: 13 amino acids. In germline, CDR1 is SGHTA, CDR2 FQGNSA.

Only a few counts were recorded for this clonotype. This chain connects TRBV12-3 or TRBV12-4 to TRBJ2-2; D unresolved. The length of the CDR3 is 15 residues. Trimming cost V 1 base and J 10 bases, with 16 bases left between them. The CDR3 is CASSLDGPVLPELFF. For the CDR3, the DNA is TGTGCCAGCAGTTTAGACGGCCCTGTCTTACCGGAGCTGTTTTTT.

J is TRBJ2-5 and V is TRBV12-3 or TRBV12-4; D remains ambiguous. The CDR3 totals 12 residues. Deletions cut 1 base from V and 6 bases from J, with 6 bases between. Here the CDR3 reads CASSLVRKTQYF. In DNA form, the CDR3 reads TGTGCCAGCAGTTTAGTTAGGAAGACCCAGTACTTC.

The genes are TRBV20-1 and TRBJ2-3, with no clear D. CDR1 is DFQATT and CDR2 is SNEGSKA in the germline V gene (reference sequence). The V gene lost 0 bases and the J gene lost 4 bases, with 14 bases spanning the gap. This CDR3 spans 15 amino acids. This CDR3 reads CSARDRVQPADTQYF. CDR3 sequence (DNA): TGCAGTGCTAGAGATCGGGTGCAGCCGGCAGATACGCAGTATTTT.

This clonotype was picked up a small number of times. V is TRBV2 and J is TRBJ2-5; 7 nucleotides match TRBD2. V shed 6 bases and J 2 bases; nucleotides not matched to a gene: 0. Looked up from germline, CDR1 is SNHLY and CDR2 is FYNNEI. The CDR3 length is 12 residues. The CDR3 spells CASRREQETQYF. CDR3 sequence (DNA): TGTGCCAGCAGGCGGGAGCAAGAGACCCAGTACTTC.

This clonotype has a handful of counts. Sequence at one end of the junction differs from germline and may be a read error. The chain carries TRBV2 and TRBJ1-6; D uncertain. CDR3 size: 14 residues. Per germline, CDR1 SNHLY and CDR2 FYNNEI. In DNA, the CDR3 is TGTGCCAGCACTCGCGGAGGGTATAGTTCACCCCTCCACTTT. Translation gives CASTRGGYSSPLHF.

The table lists this clonotype with a few counts. The chain uses TRBV7-2 and TRBJ1-1, with D possibly matching TRBD1 (5 bases). The CDR3 extends over 12 amino acids. The V gene lost 5 bases and the J gene lost 9 bases, with 13 bases spanning the gap. Germline V gene lookup returns CDR1 SGHTA and CDR2 FQGNSA. In nucleotides, the CDR3 is TGTGCCAGCAGCCTAGGGGAGGGGAAAGCTTTCTTT. It encodes CASSLGEGKAFF.

This chain links TRBV29-1 with TRBJ1-1; D not resolved. CDR3 size: 13 residues. Germline CDR1 reads SQVTM; CDR2 reads ANQGSEA. Trimming took off 2 bases at V and 4 bases at J, with 11 bases between the two ends. For the CDR3, the DNA is TGCAGCGTTGAACTGGGGATTCTCACTGAAGCTTTCTTT. Protein: CSVELGILTEAFF.

V is TRBV6-2 or TRBV6-3 and J is TRBJ2-7; TRBD2 agrees at 7 bases. Looked up from germline, CDR1 is MNHEY and CDR2 is SVGEGT. Trimming took 6 bases from V and 4 from J; bases not matched to a gene: 3. The CDR3 length is 12 residues. CDR3: CASSRAGYEQYV. The DNA of the CDR3 is TGTGCCAGCAGCCGAGCGGGGTACGAGCAGTACGTC.

This clonotype was seen only a few times. The CDR3 sequence is CASSSPRRIYEQYF. The DNA of the CDR3 is TGTGCCAGCAGCTCGCCCCGGCGGATCTACGAGCAGTACTTC. V is TRBV7-2 and J is TRBJ2-7; D uncertain. Germline V lookup: CDR1 SGHTA, CDR2 FQGNSA. The CDR3 totals 14 residues. Trimming removed 4 bases from V and 3 bases from J, with 13 bases in between.

This clonotype was picked up a small number of times. This chain links TRBV3-1 with TRBJ1-4; D call uncertain. Trimming cost V 4 bases and J 7 bases, with 13 bases left between them. Germline values: CDR1 LGHDT, CDR2 YNNKEL (reference sequence). CDR3 length equals 14 residues. In DNA, the CDR3 is TGTGCCAGCAGCCCTCTCTCTTCGGGTGAAAAACTGTTTTTT. Translation: CASSPLSSGEKLFF.

This chain joins TRBV30 and TRBJ1-2, with 7 bases lining up with TRBD1. The CDR3 is 13 amino acids. Trimming at V came to 1 base and at J to 8 bases, leaving 7 bases not matched to a gene. CDR1 is GTSNPN and CDR2 is SVGIG in the germline V gene (reference sequence). CDR3 coding DNA: TGTGCCTGGAGTGCAAGGGGGCTACGGGGCTACACCTTC. This sequence encodes CAWSARGLRGYTF. Variable domain in full (rest from reference TRBV30 and TRBJ1-2): SQTIHQWPATLVQPVGSPLSLECTVEGTSNPNLYWYRQAAGRGLQLLFYSVGIGQISSEVPQNLSASRPQDRQFILSSKKLLLSDSGFYLCAWSARGLRGYTFGSGTRLTVV.

This clonotype was recorded a few times. The rearrangement joins TRBV10-3 to TRBJ2-7; perhaps TRBD1 as D (6 bases). Trimming stripped 6 bases from V and 13 bases from J, with 19 bases between. The CDR3 contains 12 residues. Germline CDR1 is ENHRY and CDR2 is SYGVKD. In DNA form, the CDR3 reads TGTGCCATCAGAGGTACGAGGGGGAATAGCTACTTC. This sequence encodes CAIRGTRGNSYF.

This chain uses TRBV6-2 or TRBV6-3 with TRBJ2-7; perhaps TRBD2 as D (6 bases). The CDR3 has 13 amino acids. Germline CDR1 and CDR2: MNHEY and SVGEGT. Trimming left V 6 bases short and J 3 bases short, with 12 bases between. The CDR3 here is CASSLFGGYEQYV. Written as DNA, the CDR3 is TGTGCCAGCAGCCTCTTCGGGGGCTACGAGCAGTACGTC.

There are a few counts of this clonotype. This chain joins TRBV3-1 and TRBJ2-3, with D unresolved. Trimming removed 1 base from V and 0 bases from J, with 20 bases in between. In germline, CDR1 is LGHDT, CDR2 YNNKEL (reference sequence). CDR3 length: 19 amino acids. The CDR3 DNA reads as TGTGCCAGCAGCCAAGCTCCCAGCCACCAGATTTCTAGCACAGATACGCAGTATTTT. Protein product: CASSQAPSHQISSTDTQYF.

The J gene is TRBJ1-5, the V gene TRBV20-1, with D possibly TRBD1 on 6 matching bases. The CDR3 sequence is 13 residues long. Trimming took off 3 bases at V and 11 bases at J, with 17 bases between the two ends. In germline, CDR1 is DFQATT, CDR2 SNEGSKA (reference sequence). The CDR3 DNA reads TGCAGTGCTAGGGGGGCCTCAGGGAGGTCCCAGCATTTT. Residues: CSARGASGRSQHF.

This chain uses TRBV9 with TRBJ2-2; TRBD2 aligns across 11 bases. This CDR3 is 16 amino acids long. In germline, CDR1 is SGDLS, CDR2 YYNGEE. V shed 4 bases, J shed 6 bases, and the junction held 8 bases outside the gene matches. For the CDR3, the DNA is TGTGCCAGCAGCCCGCGACTAGCGGGGATCCCCGGGGAGCTGTTTTTT. The encoded protein is CASSPRLAGIPGELFF. The full variable domain, its missing parts supplied by reference TRBV9 and TRBJ2-2, is DSGVTQTPKHLITATGQRVTLRCSPRSGDLSVYWYQQSLDQGLQFLIQYYNGEERAKGNILERFSAQQFPDLHSELNLSSLELGDSALYFCASSPRLAGIPGELFFGEGSRLTVL.

This clonotype was detected a few times. The chain recombines TRBV9 with TRBJ1-2, with 11 nucleotides matching TRBD1. V gave up 4 bases and J gave up 6 bases; unmatched junction bases: 5. Germline CDR1 SGDLS, CDR2 YYNGEE. The CDR3 contains 14 residues. The CDR3 here is CASSIGQGADGYTF. The CDR3 coding sequence is TGTGCCAGCAGCATTGGACAGGGGGCTGATGGCTACACCTTC.